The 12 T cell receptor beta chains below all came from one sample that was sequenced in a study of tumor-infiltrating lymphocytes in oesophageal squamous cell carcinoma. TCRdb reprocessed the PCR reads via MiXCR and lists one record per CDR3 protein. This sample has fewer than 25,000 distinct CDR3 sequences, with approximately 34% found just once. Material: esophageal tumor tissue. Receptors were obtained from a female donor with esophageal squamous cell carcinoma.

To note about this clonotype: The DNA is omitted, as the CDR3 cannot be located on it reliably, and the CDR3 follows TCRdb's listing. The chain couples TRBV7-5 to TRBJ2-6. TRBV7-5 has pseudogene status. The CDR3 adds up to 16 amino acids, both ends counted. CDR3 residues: CISVPAAWLRAYEQFF.

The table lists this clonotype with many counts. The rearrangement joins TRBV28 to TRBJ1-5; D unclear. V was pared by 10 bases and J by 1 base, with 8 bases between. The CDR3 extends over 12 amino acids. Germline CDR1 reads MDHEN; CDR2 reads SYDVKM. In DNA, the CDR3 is TGTGCCACCGATTCGAGCAATCAGCCCCAGCATTTT. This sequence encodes CATDSSNQPQHF. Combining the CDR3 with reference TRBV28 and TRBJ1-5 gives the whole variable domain DVKVTQSSRYLVKRTGEKVFLECVQDMDHENMFWYRQDPGLGLRLIYFSYDVKMKEKGDIPEGYSVSREKKERFSLILESASTNQTSMYLCATDSSNQPQHFGDGTRLSIL.

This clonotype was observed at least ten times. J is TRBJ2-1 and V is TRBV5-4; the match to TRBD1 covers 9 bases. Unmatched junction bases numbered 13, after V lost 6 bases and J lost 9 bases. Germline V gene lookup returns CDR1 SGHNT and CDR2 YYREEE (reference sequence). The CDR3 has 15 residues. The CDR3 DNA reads TGTGCCAGCACCTCGGGGGACAGGGCTTTAGGTGAGCAGTTCTTC. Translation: CASTSGDRALGEQFF. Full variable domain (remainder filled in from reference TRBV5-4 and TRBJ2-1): ETGVTQSPTHLIKTRGQQVTLRCSSQSGHNTVSWYQQALGQGPQFIFQYYREEENGRGNFPPRFSGLQFPNYSSELNVNALELDDSALYLCASTSGDRALGEQFFGPGTRLTVL.

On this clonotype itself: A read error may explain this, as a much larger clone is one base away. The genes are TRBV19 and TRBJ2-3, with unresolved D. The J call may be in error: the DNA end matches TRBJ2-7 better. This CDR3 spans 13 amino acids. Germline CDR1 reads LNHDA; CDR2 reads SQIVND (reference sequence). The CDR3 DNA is TGTGCCACCTCCCTACGAGGCGACCATGAGCAGTACTTC. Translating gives CATSLRGDHEQYF.

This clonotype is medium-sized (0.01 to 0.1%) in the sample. CDR3 nucleotides: TGTGCCAGCAGTCTCCATAGCGAGCAGTACTTC. This encodes CASSLHSEQYF. This chain uses TRBV12-3 or TRBV12-4 with TRBJ2-7; D unresolved. The CDR3 loop spans 11 amino acids. The ends were cut back, 5 bases at V and 6 bases at J, with 8 bases in the middle.

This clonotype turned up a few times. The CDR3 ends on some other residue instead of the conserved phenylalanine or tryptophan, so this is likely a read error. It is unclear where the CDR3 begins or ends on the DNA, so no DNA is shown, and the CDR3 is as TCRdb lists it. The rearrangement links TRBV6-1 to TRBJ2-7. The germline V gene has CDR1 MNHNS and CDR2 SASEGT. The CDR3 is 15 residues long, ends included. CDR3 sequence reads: CASSYNANYGYTFGS.

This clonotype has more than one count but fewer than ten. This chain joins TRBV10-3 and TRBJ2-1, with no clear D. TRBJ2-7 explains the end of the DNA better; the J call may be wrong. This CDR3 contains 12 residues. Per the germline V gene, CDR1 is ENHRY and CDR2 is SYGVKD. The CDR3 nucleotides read TGTGCCATCAGTGAGTCTGGGTACGAGCAGTACTTC. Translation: CAISESGYEQYF.

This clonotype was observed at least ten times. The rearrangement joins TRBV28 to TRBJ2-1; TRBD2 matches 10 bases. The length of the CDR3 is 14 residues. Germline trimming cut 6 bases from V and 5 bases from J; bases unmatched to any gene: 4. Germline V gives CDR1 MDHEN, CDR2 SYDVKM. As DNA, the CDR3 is TGTGCCAGCAGCCCGGGACTAGCGAACAATGAGCAGTTCTTC. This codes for CASSPGLANNEQFF.

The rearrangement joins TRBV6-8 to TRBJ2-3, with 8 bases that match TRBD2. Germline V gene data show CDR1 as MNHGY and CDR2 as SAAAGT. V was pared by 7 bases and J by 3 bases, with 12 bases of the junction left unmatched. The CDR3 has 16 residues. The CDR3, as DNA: TGTGCCAGCAATACAGCCGGGACTAGTCAAACAGATACGCAGTATTTT. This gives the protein CASNTAGTSQTDTQYF.

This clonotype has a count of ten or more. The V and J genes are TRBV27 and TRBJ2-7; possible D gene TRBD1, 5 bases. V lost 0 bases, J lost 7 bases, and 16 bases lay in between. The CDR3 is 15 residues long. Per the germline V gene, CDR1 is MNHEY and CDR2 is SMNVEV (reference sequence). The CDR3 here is CASSLSAGKLNEQYF. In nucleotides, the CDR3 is TGTGCCAGCAGTTTATCTGCAGGGAAACTCAATGAGCAGTACTTC.

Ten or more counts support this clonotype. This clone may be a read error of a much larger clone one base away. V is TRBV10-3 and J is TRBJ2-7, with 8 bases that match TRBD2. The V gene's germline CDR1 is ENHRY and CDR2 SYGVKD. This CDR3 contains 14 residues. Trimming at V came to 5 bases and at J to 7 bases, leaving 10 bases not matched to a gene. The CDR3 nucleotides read TGTGCCATCAGTATAGCGGGGAGTGTCAATGAGCAGTACTTC. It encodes CAISIAGSVNEQYF.

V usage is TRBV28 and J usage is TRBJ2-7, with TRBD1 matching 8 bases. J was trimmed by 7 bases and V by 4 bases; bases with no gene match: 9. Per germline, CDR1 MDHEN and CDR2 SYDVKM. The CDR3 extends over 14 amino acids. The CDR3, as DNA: TGTGCCAGCAGTTGGGGACAGGCCTACAATGAGCAGTACTTC. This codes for CASSWGQAYNEQYF.